The clone carrying this T cell receptor (beta chain) was picked up a small number of times. What it binds is not known. The sample originates from a study of cytomegalovirus exposure and HLA in healthy donors. Findings and caveats of the study: Earlier analysis yielded a pattern in which most TCR beta V segments were productive about 90% or about 30% of the time. In presence/absence analyses, roughly uniform sequencing depth across donors was assumed.

Both 60 Vbeta primers and 13 Jbeta primers went into the PCR. As originally analysed: A later analysis counted 65 million to 90 million unique TCR beta chains, roughly 11 million shared. Method: immunoSEQ multiplex PCR; TCRdb's copy keeps in-frame clones and lacks some. That table is the source of V, J and clone size, and D and trimming were worked out from the DNA. The table lists under 150,000 clones, more than 60% of them singletons, with approximately 1.7% in the top ten. The sequencing input was PBMCs. This receptor was taken from a woman aged 40 to 50 in good health and CMV-seronegative.

Here the CDR3 DNA reads TGTGCCAGCAGCCCAAAAGGGGTGTATCGGTATTTT. This gives the protein CASSPKGVYRYF. V gene TRBV27 combines with J gene TRBJ2-3; tentatively, D is TRBD1 (5 bases). The germline V gene has CDR1 MNHEY and CDR2 SMNVEV (reference sequence). This CDR3 is built from 12 residues. V dropped 6 bases and J dropped 14 bases, with 18 bases sitting between them.